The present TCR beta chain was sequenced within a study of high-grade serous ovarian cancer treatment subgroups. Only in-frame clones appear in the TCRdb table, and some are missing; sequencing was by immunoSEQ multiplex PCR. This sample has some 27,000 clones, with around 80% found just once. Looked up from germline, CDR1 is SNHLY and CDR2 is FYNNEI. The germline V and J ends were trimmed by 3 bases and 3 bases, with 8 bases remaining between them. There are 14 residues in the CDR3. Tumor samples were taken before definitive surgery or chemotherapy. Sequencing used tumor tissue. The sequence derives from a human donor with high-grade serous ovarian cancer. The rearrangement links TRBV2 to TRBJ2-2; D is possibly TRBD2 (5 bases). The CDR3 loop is CASSEEVDTGELFF. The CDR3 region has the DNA TGTGCCAGCAGTGAGGAGGTAGACACCGGGGAGCTGTTTTTT.